The text below deals with one T cell receptor beta chain. In the original workflow: Amplification of reference gene primers was used by the study to estimate nucleated cell counts. Assay: immunoSEQ multiplex PCR; the TCRdb copy retains only in-frame clones and omits some. Clone size and the V and J calls come from that table; the DNA yielded D and trimming. The sample lists about 49,000 clones, roughly four fifths seen once, with about 2.7% in the top ten. Deletions cut 0 bases from V and 4 bases from J, with 12 bases between. This CDR3 is built from 15 residues. The germline V gene has CDR1 MGHRA and CDR2 YSYEKL. This sample is drawn from a study of blood T cell repertoires in COVID-19.

The V gene is TRBV4-1, the J gene TRBJ1-2; D unresolved. Sequenced input: peripheral blood. The receptor was isolated from a woman aged 60-70 years with acute or convalescent COVID-19. CDR3 sequence: CASSQDWGGIYGYTF. The CDR3 DNA follows: TGCGCCAGCAGCCAAGACTGGGGAGGGATCTATGGCTACACCTTC.